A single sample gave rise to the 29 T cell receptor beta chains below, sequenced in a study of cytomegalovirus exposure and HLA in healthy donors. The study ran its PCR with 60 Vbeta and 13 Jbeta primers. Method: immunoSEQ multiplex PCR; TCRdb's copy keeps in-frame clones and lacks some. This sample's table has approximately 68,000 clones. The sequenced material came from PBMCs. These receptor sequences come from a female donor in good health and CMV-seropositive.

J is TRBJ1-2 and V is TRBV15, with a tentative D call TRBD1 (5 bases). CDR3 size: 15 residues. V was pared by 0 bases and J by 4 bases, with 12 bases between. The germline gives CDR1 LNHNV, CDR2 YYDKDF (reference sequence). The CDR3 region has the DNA TGTGCCACCAGCAGAGATGCGCAGGGCCTCTATGGCTACACCTTC. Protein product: CATSRDAQGLYGYTF.

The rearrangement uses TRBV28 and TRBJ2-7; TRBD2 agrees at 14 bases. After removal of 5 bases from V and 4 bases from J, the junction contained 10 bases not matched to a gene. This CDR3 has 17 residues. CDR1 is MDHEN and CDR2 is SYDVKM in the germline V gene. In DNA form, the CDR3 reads TGTGCCAGCAGTCTGGGACTAGCGGGAGCTCTCGTATACGAGCAGTACTTC. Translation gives CASSLGLAGALVYEQYF.

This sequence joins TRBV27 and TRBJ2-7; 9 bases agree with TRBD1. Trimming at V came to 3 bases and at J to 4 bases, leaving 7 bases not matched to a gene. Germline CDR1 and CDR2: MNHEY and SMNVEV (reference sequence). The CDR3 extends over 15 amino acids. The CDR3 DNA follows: TGTGCCAGCAGTTTTACCGGGACAGGGCTGTACGAGCAGTACTTC. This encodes CASSFTGTGLYEQYF.

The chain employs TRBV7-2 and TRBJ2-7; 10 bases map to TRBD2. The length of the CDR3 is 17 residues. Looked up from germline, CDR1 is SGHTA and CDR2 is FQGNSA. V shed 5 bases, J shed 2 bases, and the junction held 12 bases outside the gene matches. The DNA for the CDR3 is TGTGCCAGCAGCCGAGCCCCCACTAGCGGGAAAACCTACGAGCAGTACTTC. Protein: CASSRAPTSGKTYEQYF.

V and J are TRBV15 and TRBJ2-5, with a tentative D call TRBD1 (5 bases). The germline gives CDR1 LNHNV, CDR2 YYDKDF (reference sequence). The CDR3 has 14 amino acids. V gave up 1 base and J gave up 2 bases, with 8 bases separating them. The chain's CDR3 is CATSRVAGQETQYF. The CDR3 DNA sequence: TGTGCCACCAGCAGAGTGGCAGGGCAAGAGACCCAGTACTTC. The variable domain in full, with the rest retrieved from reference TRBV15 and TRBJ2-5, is DAMVIQNPRYQVTQFGKPVTLSCSQTLNHNVMYWYQQKSSQAPKLLFHYYDKDFNNEADTPDNFQSRRPNTSFCFLDIRSPGLGDTAMYLCATSRVAGQETQYFGPGTRLLVL.

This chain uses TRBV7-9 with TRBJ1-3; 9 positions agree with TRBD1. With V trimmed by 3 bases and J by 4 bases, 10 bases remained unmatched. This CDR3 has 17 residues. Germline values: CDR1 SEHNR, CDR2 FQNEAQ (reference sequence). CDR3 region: CASSLWGPGTGGNTIYF. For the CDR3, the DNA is TGTGCCAGCAGCTTGTGGGGCCCCGGGACAGGGGGAAACACCATATATTTT. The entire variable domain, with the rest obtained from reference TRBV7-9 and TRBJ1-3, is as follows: DTGVSQNPRHKITKRGQNVTFRCDPISEHNRLYWYRQTLGQGPEFLTYFQNEAQLEKSRLLSDRFSAERPKGSFSTLEIQRTEQGDSAMYLCASSLWGPGTGGNTIYFGEGSWLTVV.

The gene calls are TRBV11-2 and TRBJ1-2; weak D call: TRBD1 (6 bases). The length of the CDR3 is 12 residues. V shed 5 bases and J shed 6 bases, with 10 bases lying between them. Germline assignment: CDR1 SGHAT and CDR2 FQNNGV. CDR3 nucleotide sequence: TGTGCCAGCAGCACGAGGGGGAATGGCTACACCTTC. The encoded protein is CASSTRGNGYTF.

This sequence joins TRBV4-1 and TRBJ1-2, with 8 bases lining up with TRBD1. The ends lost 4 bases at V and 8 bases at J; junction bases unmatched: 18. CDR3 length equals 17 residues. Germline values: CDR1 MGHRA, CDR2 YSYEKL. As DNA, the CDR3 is TGCGCCAGCAGCCCCGTCCTCTGGCAGGGGGCATCCTACGGCTACACCTTC. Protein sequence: CASSPVLWQGASYGYTF.

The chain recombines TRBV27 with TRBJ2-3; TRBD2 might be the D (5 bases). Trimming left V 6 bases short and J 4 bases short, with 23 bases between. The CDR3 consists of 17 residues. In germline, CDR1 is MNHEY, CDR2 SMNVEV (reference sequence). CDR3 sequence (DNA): TGTGCCAGCAGCCTCACTCCGGGCTCTGCGCGGGCAGATACGCAGTATTTT. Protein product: CASSLTPGSARADTQYF.

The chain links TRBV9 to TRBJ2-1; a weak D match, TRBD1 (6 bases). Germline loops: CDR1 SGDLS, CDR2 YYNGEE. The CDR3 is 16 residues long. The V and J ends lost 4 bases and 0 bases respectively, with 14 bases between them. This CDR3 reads CASSRQVATSYNEQFF. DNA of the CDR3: TGTGCCAGCAGCAGACAGGTCGCGACCTCCTACAATGAGCAGTTCTTC.

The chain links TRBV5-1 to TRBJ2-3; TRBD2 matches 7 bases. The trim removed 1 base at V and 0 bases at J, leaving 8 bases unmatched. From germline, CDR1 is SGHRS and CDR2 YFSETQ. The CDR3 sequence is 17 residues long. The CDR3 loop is CASSLKLGLDSTDTQYF. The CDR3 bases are TGCGCCAGCAGCTTGAAATTAGGACTAGATAGCACAGATACGCAGTATTTT.

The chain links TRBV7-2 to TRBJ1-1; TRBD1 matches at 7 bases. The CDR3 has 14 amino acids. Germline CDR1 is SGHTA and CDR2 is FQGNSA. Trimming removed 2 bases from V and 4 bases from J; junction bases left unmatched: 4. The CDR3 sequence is CASSLRQGTTEAFF. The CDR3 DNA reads TGTGCCAGCAGCTTACGACAGGGCACCACTGAAGCTTTCTTT.

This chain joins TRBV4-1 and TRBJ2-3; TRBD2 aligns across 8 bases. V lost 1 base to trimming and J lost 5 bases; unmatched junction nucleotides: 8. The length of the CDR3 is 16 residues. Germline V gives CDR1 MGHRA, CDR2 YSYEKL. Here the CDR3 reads CASSQVLASGGDTQYF. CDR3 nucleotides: TGCGCCAGCAGCCAAGTACTAGCAAGCGGGGGAGATACGCAGTATTTT.

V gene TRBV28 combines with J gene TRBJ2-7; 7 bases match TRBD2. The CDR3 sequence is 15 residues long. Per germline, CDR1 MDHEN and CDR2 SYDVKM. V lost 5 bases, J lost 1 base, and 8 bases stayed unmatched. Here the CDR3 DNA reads TGTGCCAGCAGTCTCCCGGGTAGCGGGTCCTACGAGCAGTACTTC. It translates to CASSLPGSGSYEQYF. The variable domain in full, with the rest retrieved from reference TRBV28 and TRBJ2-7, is DVKVTQSSRYLVKRTGEKVFLECVQDMDHENMFWYRQDPGLGLRLIYFSYDVKMKEKGDIPEGYSVSREKKERFSLILESASTNQTSMYLCASSLPGSGSYEQYFGPGTRLTVT.

This CDR3 is CASSLEMGYEQFF. CDR3 coding DNA: TGTGCCAGCAGCTTAGAAATGGGCTATGAGCAGTTCTTC. J is TRBJ2-1 and V is TRBV7-3; no clear D. The CDR3 is made up of 13 amino acids. Germline CDR1 is SGHTA and CDR2 is FQGTGA. V was cut by 2 bases and J by 8 bases, with 10 bases left in between. Filled out from reference TRBV7-3 and TRBJ2-1, the complete variable domain reads GAGVSQTPSNKVTEKGKYVELRCDPISGHTALYWYRQSLGQGPEFLIYFQGTGAADDSGLPNDRFFAVRPEGSVSTLKIQRTERGDSAVYLCASSLEMGYEQFFGPGTRLTVL.

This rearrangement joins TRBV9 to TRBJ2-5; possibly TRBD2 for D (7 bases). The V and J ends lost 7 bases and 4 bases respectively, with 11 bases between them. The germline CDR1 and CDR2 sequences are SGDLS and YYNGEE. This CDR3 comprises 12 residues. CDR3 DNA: TGTGCCAGCGGGGGGGCCGGAGAGACCCAGTACTTC. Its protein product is CASGGAGETQYF.

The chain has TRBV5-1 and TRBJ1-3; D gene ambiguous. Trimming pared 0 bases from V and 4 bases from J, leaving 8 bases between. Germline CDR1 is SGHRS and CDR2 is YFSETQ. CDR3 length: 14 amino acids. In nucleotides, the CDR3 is TGCGCCAGCAGCTTGGACGGGTTCGGAAACACCATATATTTT. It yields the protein CASSLDGFGNTIYF.

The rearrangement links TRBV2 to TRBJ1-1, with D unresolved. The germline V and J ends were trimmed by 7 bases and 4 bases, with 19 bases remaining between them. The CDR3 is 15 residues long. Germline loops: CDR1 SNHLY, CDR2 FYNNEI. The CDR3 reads CASIEEGAIVTEAFF. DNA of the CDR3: TGTGCCAGCATCGAGGAGGGCGCAATAGTCACTGAAGCTTTCTTT. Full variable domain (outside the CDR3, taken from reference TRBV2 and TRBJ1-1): EPEVTQTPSHQVTQMGQEVILRCVPISNHLYFYWYRQILGQKVEFLVSFYNNEISEKSEIFDDQFSVERPDGSNFTLKIRSTKLEDSAMYFCASIEEGAIVTEAFFGQGTRLTVV.

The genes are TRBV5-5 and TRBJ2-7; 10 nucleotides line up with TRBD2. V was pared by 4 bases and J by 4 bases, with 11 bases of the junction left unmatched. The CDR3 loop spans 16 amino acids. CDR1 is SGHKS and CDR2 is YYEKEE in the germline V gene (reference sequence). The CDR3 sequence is CASSLSLAGVGYEQYF. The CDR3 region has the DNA TGTGCCAGCAGCCTGAGTCTAGCGGGAGTGGGATACGAGCAGTACTTC.

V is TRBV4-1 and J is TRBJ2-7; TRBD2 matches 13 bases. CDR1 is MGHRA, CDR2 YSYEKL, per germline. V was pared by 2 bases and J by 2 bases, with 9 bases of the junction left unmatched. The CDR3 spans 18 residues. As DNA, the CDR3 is TGCGCCAGCAGCCAATCAACTAGCGGGAGGGGAAGCACCTACGAGCAGTACTTC. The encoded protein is CASSQSTSGRGSTYEQYF.

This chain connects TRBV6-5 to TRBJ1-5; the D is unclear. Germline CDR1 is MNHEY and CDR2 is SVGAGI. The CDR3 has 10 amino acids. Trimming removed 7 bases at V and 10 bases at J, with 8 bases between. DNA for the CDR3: TGTGCCAGCAACTATTTTCCCCAGCATTTT. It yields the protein CASNYFPQHF.

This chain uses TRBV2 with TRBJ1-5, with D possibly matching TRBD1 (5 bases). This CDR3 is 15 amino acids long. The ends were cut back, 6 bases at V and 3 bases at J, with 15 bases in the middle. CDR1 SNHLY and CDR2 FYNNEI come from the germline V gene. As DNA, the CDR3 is TGTGCCAGCAGCAAGACAGTTTATGCCAATCAGCCCCAGCATTTT. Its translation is CASSKTVYANQPQHF. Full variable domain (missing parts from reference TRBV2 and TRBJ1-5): EPEVTQTPSHQVTQMGQEVILRCVPISNHLYFYWYRQILGQKVEFLVSFYNNEISEKSEIFDDQFSVERPDGSNFTLKIRSTKLEDSAMYFCASSKTVYANQPQHFGDGTRLSIL.

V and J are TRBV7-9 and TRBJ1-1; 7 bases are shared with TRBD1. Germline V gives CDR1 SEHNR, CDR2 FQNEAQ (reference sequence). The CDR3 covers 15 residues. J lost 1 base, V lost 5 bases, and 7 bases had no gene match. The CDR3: CASSTYRGGNTEAFF. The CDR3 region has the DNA TGTGCCAGCAGCACCTACAGGGGCGGGAACACTGAAGCTTTCTTT.

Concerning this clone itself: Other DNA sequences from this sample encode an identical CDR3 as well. The DNA of the CDR3 is TGTGCCAGCAGAACGCCTACAGGGGGAGCTAACTATGGCTACACCTTC. This sequence encodes CASRTPTGGANYGYTF. The V call is TRBV6-6, the J call TRBJ1-2, with 8 bases aligning to TRBD1. This CDR3 spans 16 amino acids. V lost 6 bases to trimming and J lost 0 bases; unmatched junction nucleotides: 9. Germline V gene lookup returns CDR1 MNHNY and CDR2 SVGAGI (reference sequence).

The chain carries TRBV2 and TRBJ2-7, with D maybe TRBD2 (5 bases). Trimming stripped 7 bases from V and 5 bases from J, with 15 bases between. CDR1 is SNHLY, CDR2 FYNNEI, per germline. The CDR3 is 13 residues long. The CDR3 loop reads CASNGNLRHEQYF. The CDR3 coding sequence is TGTGCCAGCAACGGGAACCTTCGGCACGAGCAGTACTTC.

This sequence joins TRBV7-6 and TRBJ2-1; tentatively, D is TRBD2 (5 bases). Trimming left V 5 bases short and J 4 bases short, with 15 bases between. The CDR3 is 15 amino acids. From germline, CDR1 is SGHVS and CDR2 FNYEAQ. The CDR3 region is CASSLDTRPYNEQFF. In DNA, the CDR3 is TGTGCCAGCAGCCTAGATACTAGACCTTACAATGAGCAGTTCTTC.

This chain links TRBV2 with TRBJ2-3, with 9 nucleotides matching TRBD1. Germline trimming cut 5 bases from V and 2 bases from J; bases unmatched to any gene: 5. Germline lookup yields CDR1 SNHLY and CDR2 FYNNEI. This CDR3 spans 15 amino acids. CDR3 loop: CASSQGQGNTDTQYF. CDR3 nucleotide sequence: TGTGCCAGCAGTCAAGGACAGGGGAACACAGATACGCAGTATTTT.

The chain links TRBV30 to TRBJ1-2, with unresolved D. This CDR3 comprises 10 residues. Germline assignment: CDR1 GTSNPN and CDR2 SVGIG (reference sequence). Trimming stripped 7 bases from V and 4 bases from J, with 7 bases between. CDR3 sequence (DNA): TGTGCCTTGGCGGTCTATGGCTACACCTTC. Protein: CALAVYGYTF.

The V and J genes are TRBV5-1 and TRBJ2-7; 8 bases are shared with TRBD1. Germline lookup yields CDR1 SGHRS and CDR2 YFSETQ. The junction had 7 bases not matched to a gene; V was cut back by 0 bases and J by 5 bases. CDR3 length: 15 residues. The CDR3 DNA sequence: TGCGCCAGCAGCTTGGACCCCGGACAGGGAAACGAGCAGTACTTC. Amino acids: CASSLDPGQGNEQYF.